A single sample gave rise to the 27 T cell receptor beta chains below, sequenced in a study of radiotherapy plus CTLA-4 blockade in lung cancer. The protocol was immunoSEQ multiplex PCR, while the TCRdb copy is restricted to in-frame clones and leaves out a portion. The table records about 97,000 clones, around 79% of them present only once. The material was peripheral blood, obtained from a patient treated with radiotherapy plus ipilimumab. The receptors originated from a human donor with non-small cell lung cancer who had a partial response to radiotherapy plus ipilimumab. Some clones in this sample may be carry-over from other donors' samples.

The chain recombines TRBV7-8 with TRBJ1-4, with D unclear. CDR3 size: 14 residues. The V end was cut by 3 bases, the J end by 5 bases, with 10 bases between. The germline gives CDR1 SGHVS, CDR2 FQNEAQ. CDR3 loop: CASSLLIRNEKLFF. The CDR3 nucleotides read TGTGCCAGCAGCTTGCTCATTCGGAATGAAAAACTGTTTTTT.

The chain couples TRBV4-2 to TRBJ2-4; 8 bases are shared with TRBD2. Per germline, CDR1 LGHNA and CDR2 YNFKEQ. This CDR3 spans 16 amino acids. Unmatched junction bases numbered 8, after V lost 1 base and J lost 6 bases. The CDR3: CASSQGVAGGLNIQYF. For the CDR3, the DNA is TGTGCCAGCAGCCAAGGAGTTGCGGGGGGCTTAAACATTCAGTACTTC.

The rearrangement uses TRBV15 and TRBJ1-4; D unclear. The CDR3 totals 16 residues. V was shortened by 3 bases and J by 0 bases, with 11 bases between the two germline ends. Germline CDR1 and CDR2: LNHNV and YYDKDF (reference sequence). For the CDR3, the DNA is TGTGCCACCAGCAGGGGTACGAGCGCAACTAATGAAAAACTGTTTTTT. It yields the protein CATSRGTSATNEKLFF.

The chain carries TRBV2 and TRBJ2-7, with D perhaps matching TRBD1 (7 bases). Trimming removed 6 bases from V and 5 bases from J, with 20 bases in between. This CDR3 comprises 15 residues. Looked up from germline, CDR1 is SNHLY and CDR2 is FYNNEI. The CDR3 here is CASSGGQREGNEQYF. The CDR3 DNA is TGTGCCAGCAGCGGGGGACAGAGAGAAGGTAACGAGCAGTACTTC.

The V gene is TRBV5-5, the J gene TRBJ2-3; D unresolved. This CDR3 comprises 17 residues. V gave up 5 bases and J gave up 4 bases, with 23 bases separating them. Germline values: CDR1 SGHKS, CDR2 YYEKEE (reference sequence). CDR3 sequence: CASRTTAQDIAADTQYF. CDR3 nucleotide sequence: TGTGCCAGCAGAACGACGGCTCAGGATATCGCCGCAGATACGCAGTATTTT.

The chain joins TRBV6-5 to TRBJ1-1; D not certain. Trimming shortened V by 6 bases and J by 4 bases, and 12 bases separated the two germline ends. The CDR3 extends over 13 amino acids. Germline CDR1 reads MNHEY; CDR2 reads SVGAGI. In DNA, the CDR3 is TGTGCCAGCAGGGGAGTAGGTGGCACTGAAGCTTTCTTT. The encoded protein is CASRGVGGTEAFF.

This chain links TRBV2 with TRBJ1-2; 8 bases line up with TRBD1. J lost 5 bases, V lost 3 bases, and 2 bases had no gene match. Per germline, CDR1 SNHLY and CDR2 FYNNEI. CDR3 length: 13 amino acids. Here the CDR3 DNA reads TGTGCCAGCAGTGAGAGACAGGGGTATGGCTACACCTTC. It translates to CASSERQGYGYTF.

This chain joins TRBV7-9 and TRBJ2-1; 12 bases map to TRBD2. The CDR3 is 17 residues long. Germline V lookup: CDR1 SEHNR, CDR2 FQNEAQ (reference sequence). The J segment lost 6 bases and the V segment lost 4 bases, leaving 10 bases of the junction unmatched. The DNA for the CDR3 is TGTGCCAGCAGCTCAACACTAGCGGGAGGTTGGGGCAATGAGCAGTTCTTC. Its protein is CASSSTLAGGWGNEQFF.

V and J are TRBV5-6 and TRBJ2-7; 7 nucleotides line up with TRBD1. The V gene's germline CDR1 is SGHDT and CDR2 YYEEEE. The CDR3 totals 14 residues. V dropped 6 bases and J dropped 6; count of bases not matched to a gene: 12. CDR3 nucleotide sequence: TGTGCCAGCATCGGAGACAGGGCCTTGGGCGAGCAGTACTTC. It codes for CASIGDRALGEQYF.

The chain joins TRBV10-2 to TRBJ1-5, with no clear D. Germline loops: CDR1 WSHSY, CDR2 SAAADI. The CDR3 runs to 12 residues. The V end was cut by 1 base, the J end by 11 bases, with 9 bases between. The DNA for the CDR3 is TGCGCCAGCAGTGAGTTCAGGCAGGCCCAGCATTTT. It encodes CASSEFRQAQHF.

The chain carries TRBV4-2 and TRBJ1-6, with 11 bases aligning to TRBD1. J was trimmed by 9 bases and V by 0 bases; bases with no gene match: 7. From germline, CDR1 is LGHNA and CDR2 YNFKEQ. The CDR3 contains 17 residues. The CDR3 protein is CASSQETSGTGGSPLHF. The CDR3 region has the DNA TGTGCCAGCAGCCAAGAGACTTCCGGGACAGGGGGTTCACCCCTCCACTTT.

The V call is TRBV7-7, the J call TRBJ2-2; TRBD1 aligns across 9 bases. V lost 3 bases, J lost 1 base, and 6 bases stayed unmatched. There are 17 residues in the CDR3. CDR1 SSHAT and CDR2 FNYEAQ come from the germline V gene (reference sequence). The CDR3: CASSFSTGGGNTGELFF. The CDR3 DNA sequence: TGTGCCAGCAGCTTCTCCACAGGGGGCGGGAACACCGGGGAGCTGTTTTTT.

This clone came up a few times. This chain connects TRBV2 to TRBJ1-1; perhaps TRBD1 as D (6 bases). CDR3 size: 12 residues. CDR1 and CDR2 from the germline V gene are SNHLY and FYNNEI. The ends were cut back, 3 bases at V and 11 bases at J, with 13 bases in the middle. CDR3 in DNA: TGTGCCAGCAGTGATATTGGGACAATGGCTTTCTTT. It codes for CASSDIGTMAFF.

The chain recombines TRBV19 with TRBJ2-5, with 7 positions matching TRBD1. The CDR3 consists of 13 residues. Germline V gives CDR1 LNHDA, CDR2 SQIVND (reference sequence). J gave up 2 bases and V 9 bases, and 6 bases lay outside the gene matches. DNA for the CDR3: TGTGCCAGCAGCCGGGACAGACAAGAGACCCAGTACTTC. It encodes CASSRDRQETQYF. Based on the CDR3 plus reference TRBV19 and TRBJ2-5, the full variable domain is DGGITQSPKYLFRKEGQNVTLSCEQNLNHDAMYWYRQDPGQGLRLIYYSQIVNDFQKGDIAEGYSVSREKKESFPLTVTSAQKNPTAFYLCASSRDRQETQYFGPGTRLLVL.

The chain uses TRBV28 and TRBJ1-5, with 9 bases that match TRBD1. The V gene's germline CDR1 is MDHEN and CDR2 SYDVKM. The CDR3 is made up of 15 amino acids. V shed 5 bases and J 1 base; nucleotides not matched to a gene: 3. This CDR3 is CASSRGTGSNQPQHF. The CDR3 nucleotides are TGTGCCAGCAGTAGGGGGACAGGGAGCAATCAGCCCCAGCATTTT.

This chain joins TRBV28 and TRBJ1-2, with TRBD1 matching over 8 bases. The CDR3 sequence is 13 residues long. Germline-derived CDR1 and CDR2 are MDHEN and SYDVKM. V trimming: 6 bases; J trimming: 6 bases; junction bases outside the gene matches: 6. CDR3 in amino acids: CASRIPGGDGYTF. The CDR3 nucleotides are TGTGCCAGCAGGATCCCAGGGGGCGATGGCTACACCTTC.

The chain uses TRBV4-2 and TRBJ2-5, with D perhaps matching TRBD2 (6 bases). Trimming left V 7 bases short and J 5 bases short, with 20 bases between. The CDR3 is 15 residues long. The V gene's germline CDR1 is LGHNA and CDR2 YNFKEQ. This CDR3 is CASNPGAGGSETQYF. CDR3 nucleotide sequence: TGTGCCAGCAACCCAGGAGCTGGGGGGTCGGAGACCCAGTACTTC.

This chain uses TRBV19 with TRBJ2-1; the match to TRBD1 covers 7 bases. Germline lookup yields CDR1 LNHDA and CDR2 SQIVND (reference sequence). CDR3 length equals 13 residues. J was trimmed by 4 bases and V by 5 bases; bases with no gene match: 2. The CDR3 bases are TGTGCCAGTAGTCCGGGACAGTACAATGAGCAGTTCTTC. Translated: CASSPGQYNEQFF.

The gene calls are TRBV30 and TRBJ1-1; 8 bases align to TRBD1. With V trimmed by 3 bases and J by 6 bases, 3 bases remained unmatched. Germline assignment: CDR1 GTSNPN and CDR2 SVGIG (reference sequence). The CDR3 is 12 residues long. The CDR3 DNA reads as TGTGCCTGGAGCACACAGGGGGCTGAAGCTTTCTTT. It translates to CAWSTQGAEAFF.

The V and J genes are TRBV27 and TRBJ1-2; 7 positions agree with TRBD1. The junction had 7 bases not matched to a gene; V was cut back by 2 bases and J by 4 bases. The CDR3 extends over 15 amino acids. Germline-derived CDR1 and CDR2 are MNHEY and SMNVEV (reference sequence). In DNA form, the CDR3 reads TGTGCCAGCAGTTTAACCATAGGGGGCTCCTATGGCTACACCTTC. As protein: CASSLTIGGSYGYTF.

The rearrangement joins TRBV6-6 to TRBJ2-2; D unclear. Deletions cut 6 bases from V and 6 bases from J, with 11 bases between. Germline V CDR1 and CDR2: MNHNY, SVGAGI (reference sequence). This CDR3 spans 13 amino acids. CDR3 coding DNA: TGTGCCAGCAGCGGTCTAGTGGCCGGGGAGCTGTTTTTT. This codes for CASSGLVAGELFF.

This clone has only a few counts. V is TRBV7-9 and J is TRBJ1-1, with TRBD1 as a possible D gene (5 bases). CDR1 is SEHNR, CDR2 FQNEAQ, per germline (reference sequence). The CDR3 extends over 15 amino acids. V gave up 5 bases and J gave up 10 bases, with 23 bases separating them. The CDR3 spells CASSRSHRSDFGAFF. CDR3 in DNA: TGTGCCAGCAGCCGTAGCCACAGGTCGGATTTTGGAGCTTTCTTT. The whole variable domain, remainder taken from reference TRBV7-9 and TRBJ1-1, is DTGVSQNPRHKITKRGQNVTFRCDPISEHNRLYWYRQTLGQGPEFLTYFQNEAQLEKSRLLSDRFSAERPKGSFSTLEIQRTEQGDSAMYLCASSRSHRSDFGAFFGQGTRLTVV.

The genes are TRBV9 and TRBJ1-1, with 8 bases aligning to TRBD1. J lost 5 bases, V lost 4 bases, and 10 bases had no gene match. This CDR3 comprises 15 residues. Germline values: CDR1 SGDLS, CDR2 YYNGEE. For the CDR3, the DNA is TGTGCCAGCAGCAAGTCCGGGACAGGTGGGACTGAAGCTTTCTTT. Protein product: CASSKSGTGGTEAFF.

This chain connects TRBV5-4 to TRBJ2-1, with D possibly being TRBD1 (7 bases). Trimming took off 0 bases at V and 6 bases at J, with 16 bases between the two ends. CDR3 length equals 16 residues. Per germline, CDR1 SGHNT and CDR2 YYREEE (reference sequence). The CDR3 region has the DNA TGTGCCAGCAGCTTGGGGGCGGGACAGCGCAGCAATGAGCAGTTCTTC. This translates into CASSLGAGQRSNEQFF. Based on the CDR3 plus reference TRBV5-4 and TRBJ2-1, the full variable domain is ETGVTQSPTHLIKTRGQQVTLRCSSQSGHNTVSWYQQALGQGPQFIFQYYREEENGRGNFPPRFSGLQFPNYSSELNVNALELDDSALYLCASSLGAGQRSNEQFFGPGTRLTVL.

The V call is TRBV5-1, the J call TRBJ2-2; no clear D gene. Germline CDR1 SGHRS, CDR2 YFSETQ. CDR3 length equals 15 residues. V lost 0 bases to trimming and J lost 5 bases, with 11 bases between them. CDR3 loop: CASSLAPTPTGELFF. The CDR3 DNA sequence: TGCGCCAGCAGCTTGGCGCCGACTCCGACCGGGGAGCTGTTTTTT.

V gene TRBV4-1 combines with J gene TRBJ2-6; TRBD1 matches at 8 bases. Germline CDR1 MGHRA, CDR2 YSYEKL. V lost 0 bases, J lost 3 bases, and 10 bases stayed unmatched. This CDR3 region has 19 residues. The CDR3 DNA sequence: TGCGCCAGCAGCCAAGATCACACAGGGGGTTTAGGTGGGGCCAACGTCCTGACTTTC. Translating gives CASSQDHTGGLGGANVLTF.

The chain employs TRBV5-1 and TRBJ1-2; 8 nucleotides align to TRBD1. Trimming cost V 1 base and J 6 bases; bases outside gene matches: 2. Germline CDR1 is SGHRS and CDR2 is YFSETQ. This CDR3 region has 13 residues. The CDR3 nucleotides read TGCGCCAGCAGCTTGACAGGGGGGCATGGCTACACCTTC. Encoded protein: CASSLTGGHGYTF.